The rows below give T cell receptor beta chains drawn from one sample of a study of blood T cell repertoires in COVID-19. Using immunoSEQ multiplex PCR, the repertoire was profiled, and TCRdb retains in-frame clones only, with some absent. The sample holds under 300,000 clones, around 78% seen once. Input material: peripheral blood. Every receptor here comes from a man aged 55 to 69 who had recovered from COVID-19. CDR3s include the opening cysteine and the closing phenylalanine or tryptophan. Fields, in order: D gene, J gene, clone size, V gene, CDR3 DNA, CDR3 protein. The D gene is left open where the match is weak. Size is omitted from some rows. Given values are once, few, many or a class for expanded clones.

d_gene: TRBD1
j_gene: TRBJ2-7
abundance: .
v_gene: TRBV29-1
CDR3nt: TGCAGCGTTATGGGACAGGGTAAGGGAGCGGGTTACGAGCAGTACTTC
CDR3aa: CSVMGQGKGAGYEQYF

d_gene: TRBD1
j_gene: TRBJ2-2
abundance: few
v_gene: TRBV5-1
CDR3nt: TGCGCCAGCAGCCCCAAAACCGGGACAGCGAACACCGGGGAGCTGTTTTTT
CDR3aa: CASSPKTGTANTGELFF

d_gene: .
j_gene: TRBJ2-5
abundance: .
v_gene: TRBV7-9
CDR3nt: TGTGCCAGCAGCTCCTTCGTAGTCCAAGAGACCCAGTACTTC
CDR3aa: CASSSFVVQETQYF

d_gene: .
j_gene: TRBJ1-2
abundance: once
v_gene: TRBV7-9
CDR3nt: TGTGCCAGCAGCGCGACAGACTATGGCTACACCTTC
CDR3aa: CASSATDYGYTF

d_gene: .
j_gene: TRBJ2-3
abundance: .
v_gene: TRBV18
CDR3nt: TGTGCCAGCTCACCATCGAGGGGCACAGATACGCAGTATTTT
CDR3aa: CASSPSRGTDTQYF

d_gene: TRBD1
j_gene: TRBJ2-2
abundance: few
v_gene: TRBV9
CDR3nt: TGTGCCAGCAGCGTAGTGGGACAGGGGGCTCGGACCGGGGAGCTGTTTTTT
CDR3aa: CASSVVGQGARTGELFF

d_gene: TRBD2
j_gene: TRBJ2-3
abundance: .
v_gene: TRBV7-9
CDR3nt: TGTGCCAGCAGCGGTGCTTTGATGTTAGCGGGACTGTCCACAGATACGCAGTATTTT
CDR3aa: CASSGALMLAGLSTDTQYF

d_gene: .
j_gene: TRBJ2-3
abundance: once
v_gene: TRBV2
CDR3nt: TGTGCCAGCAACAGGGCAGATACGCAGTATTTT
CDR3aa: CASNRADTQYF

d_gene: .
j_gene: TRBJ2-2
abundance: .
v_gene: TRBV2
CDR3nt: TGTGCCAGCAGCCAAGAGGCGGGGGCTAACACCGGGGAGCTGTTTTTT
CDR3aa: CASSQEAGANTGELFF

d_gene: TRBD1
j_gene: TRBJ1-3
abundance: .
v_gene: TRBV5-1
CDR3nt: TGCGCCAGCAGCTTGGGACAGGGGGGAAACACCATATATTTT
CDR3aa: CASSLGQGGNTIYF

d_gene: TRBD1
j_gene: TRBJ1-2
abundance: .
v_gene: TRBV7-8
CDR3nt: TGTGCCAGCAGCTTAGGGTCAGGGGGAAATAGCGGCTATGGCTACACCTTC
CDR3aa: CASSLGSGGNSGYGYTF

d_gene: TRBD1
j_gene: TRBJ1-2
abundance: .
v_gene: TRBV6-5
CDR3nt: TGTGCCAGCAGTTACTCCCAGGGGGCTTTTAATGGCTACACCTTC
CDR3aa: CASSYSQGAFNGYTF

d_gene: TRBD2
j_gene: TRBJ2-1
abundance: once
v_gene: TRBV6-5
CDR3nt: TGTGCCAGCAGTTACCGGGGACTAGCGGATAATGAGCAGTTCTTC
CDR3aa: CASSYRGLADNEQFF

d_gene: .
j_gene: TRBJ1-1
abundance: few
v_gene: TRBV12-5
CDR3nt: TGTGCTAGTGGTTTACTGAACAGGAACACTGAAGCTTTCTTT
CDR3aa: CASGLLNRNTEAFF

d_gene: TRBD2
j_gene: TRBJ2-2
abundance: .
v_gene: TRBV27
CDR3nt: TGTGCCAGCAGTTTACTAGCGGGGGCGGTCGGGGAGCTGTTTTTT
CDR3aa: CASSLLAGAVGELFF

d_gene: .
j_gene: TRBJ2-3
abundance: .
v_gene: TRBV7-9
CDR3nt: TGTGCCAGCAGTTCACGTGGCGATACGCAGTATTTT
CDR3aa: CASSSRGDTQYF

d_gene: TRBD2
j_gene: TRBJ2-7
abundance: .
v_gene: TRBV12-3/TRBV12-4
CDR3nt: TGTGCCAGCAGCTCTAGCGGGAAGCAGTACTTC
CDR3aa: CASSSSGKQYF

d_gene: .
j_gene: TRBJ2-3
abundance: .
v_gene: TRBV18
CDR3nt: TGTGCCAGCTCACCCCGCGACAGGTTGAGGGCAGATACGCAGTATTTT
CDR3aa: CASSPRDRLRADTQYF

d_gene: .
j_gene: TRBJ1-1
abundance: .
v_gene: TRBV5-4
CDR3nt: TGTGCCAGCAGCTCGCAACAGGTGGTTGACACTGAAGCTTTCTTT
CDR3aa: CASSSQQVVDTEAFF

d_gene: TRBD2
j_gene: TRBJ2-3
abundance: once
v_gene: TRBV5-1
CDR3nt: TGCGCCAGCAGCTCGAGACTAGCGGGACTCACAGATACGCAGTATTTT
CDR3aa: CASSSRLAGLTDTQYF

d_gene: TRBD1
j_gene: TRBJ2-5
abundance: .
v_gene: TRBV6-5
CDR3nt: TGTGCCAGCAGCCGGACAGGCAACGGCCAAGAGACCCAGTACTTC
CDR3aa: CASSRTGNGQETQYF

d_gene: .
j_gene: TRBJ2-1
abundance: .
v_gene: TRBV29-1
CDR3nt: TGCAGCGTTGATAGTGAGGAGCAGTTCTTC
CDR3aa: CSVDSEEQFF

d_gene: TRBD1
j_gene: TRBJ2-7
abundance: .
v_gene: TRBV11-2
CDR3nt: TGTGCCAGCAGCTTAGGGACAGGGTACGAGCAGTACTTC
CDR3aa: CASSLGTGYEQYF

d_gene: TRBD2
j_gene: TRBJ2-4
abundance: .
v_gene: TRBV2
CDR3nt: TGTGCCAGCAGTTCCGGACTAGCGGTAGCCAAAAACATTCAGTACTTC
CDR3aa: CASSSGLAVAKNIQYF

d_gene: TRBD1
j_gene: TRBJ1-3
abundance: .
v_gene: TRBV5-4
CDR3nt: TGTGCCAGCCAGACAGGGGGCGCGTTGGGAAACACCATATATTTT
CDR3aa: CASQTGGALGNTIYF

d_gene: TRBD1
j_gene: TRBJ1-4
abundance: .
v_gene: TRBV5-1
CDR3nt: TGCGCCAGCAGCAAAGGACAGGTGGCAACTAATGAAAAACTGTTTTTT
CDR3aa: CASSKGQVATNEKLFF

d_gene: .
j_gene: TRBJ2-1
abundance: .
v_gene: TRBV2
CDR3nt: TGTGCCACCCAGGGGTCGGGGCGATCCTACAATGAGCAGTTCTTC
CDR3aa: CATQGSGRSYNEQFF

d_gene: .
j_gene: TRBJ2-7
abundance: once
v_gene: TRBV2
CDR3nt: TGTGCCAGCAGGATACTGGGAGGCGAGCAGTACTTC
CDR3aa: CASRILGGEQYF

d_gene: TRBD1
j_gene: TRBJ1-6
abundance: once
v_gene: TRBV3-1/TRBV3-2
CDR3nt: TGTGCCAGCAGCCAACGACCGGGACAGGCTAATTCACCCCTCCACTTT
CDR3aa: CASSQRPGQANSPLHF

d_gene: TRBD1
j_gene: TRBJ2-5
abundance: .
v_gene: TRBV7-8
CDR3nt: TGTGCCAGCAGCGATTCCCGGGACAGGGGAAGGGAGACCCAGTACTTC
CDR3aa: CASSDSRDRGRETQYF

d_gene: TRBD2
j_gene: TRBJ2-3
abundance: .
v_gene: TRBV6-4
CDR3nt: TGTGCCAGCAGTGACCAACCGGGGGGTGTACCATCAGATACGCAGTATTTT
CDR3aa: CASSDQPGGVPSDTQYF

d_gene: .
j_gene: TRBJ1-5
abundance: .
v_gene: TRBV18
CDR3nt: TGTGCCAGCTCACCGAGTCAGGGAGGCATGGCCCAGCATTTT
CDR3aa: CASSPSQGGMAQHF

d_gene: TRBD1
j_gene: TRBJ1-1
abundance: .
v_gene: TRBV6-1
CDR3nt: TGTGCCAGCAGTGGCACGGCAGGACAGGGGAGAAACACTGAAGCTTTCTTT
CDR3aa: CASSGTAGQGRNTEAFF

d_gene: .
j_gene: TRBJ1-1
abundance: .
v_gene: TRBV7-8
CDR3nt: TGTGCCAGCAGCTTCGCAGGGGAGAACACTGAAGCTTTCTTT
CDR3aa: CASSFAGENTEAFF

d_gene: .
j_gene: TRBJ1-1
abundance: .
v_gene: TRBV3-1/TRBV3-2
CDR3nt: TGTGCCAGCACCTCAACGGACACGAACACTGAAGCTTTCTTT
CDR3aa: CASTSTDTNTEAFF

d_gene: .
j_gene: TRBJ1-1
abundance: .
v_gene: TRBV5-4
CDR3nt: TGTGCCAGCAGTACGAAACAGGGGAACACTGAAGCTTTCTTT
CDR3aa: CASSTKQGNTEAFF

d_gene: TRBD1
j_gene: TRBJ1-6
abundance: few
v_gene: TRBV3-1/TRBV3-2
CDR3nt: TGTGCCAGCAGCCAAGGAGGGGGGGACAGGTCTAATTCACCCCTCCACTTT
CDR3aa: CASSQGGGDRSNSPLHF

d_gene: TRBD1
j_gene: TRBJ2-6
abundance: once
v_gene: TRBV13
CDR3nt: TGTGCCAGCAGCAGCCTGCTTGAGACAGGGGTCTCTGGGGCCAACGTCCTGACTTTC
CDR3aa: CASSSLLETGVSGANVLTF

d_gene: .
j_gene: TRBJ2-7
abundance: .
v_gene: TRBV19
CDR3nt: TGTGCCAGTAGTTCCCCAGCCTACGAGCAGTACTTC
CDR3aa: CASSSPAYEQYF

d_gene: TRBD1
j_gene: TRBJ2-7
abundance: .
v_gene: TRBV28
CDR3nt: TGTGCCAGCAGGAGACAGGGGTCCTACGAGCAGTACTTC
CDR3aa: CASRRQGSYEQYF

d_gene: .
j_gene: TRBJ1-5
abundance: .
v_gene: TRBV6-1
CDR3nt: TGTGCCAGCAGTGATTTCGGACTTCGGGGCAATCAGCCCCAGCATTTT
CDR3aa: CASSDFGLRGNQPQHF

d_gene: .
j_gene: TRBJ2-1
abundance: .
v_gene: TRBV3-1/TRBV3-2
CDR3nt: TGTGCCAGCAGCCAAGCAAGTCTAAGACCGGGACTGCCCTACAATGAGCAGTTCTTC
CDR3aa: CASSQASLRPGLPYNEQFF

d_gene: .
j_gene: TRBJ2-2
abundance: .
v_gene: TRBV19
CDR3nt: TGTGCCAGTAAGAAGGGACATGGGAACACCGGGGAGCTGTTTTTT
CDR3aa: CASKKGHGNTGELFF

d_gene: .
j_gene: TRBJ2-1
abundance: .
v_gene: TRBV24-1
CDR3nt: TGTGCCACCAGTGATTCCAGGGAAGGGCCCTACAATGAGCAGTTCTTC
CDR3aa: CATSDSREGPYNEQFF

d_gene: .
j_gene: TRBJ2-1
abundance: .
v_gene: TRBV5-1
CDR3nt: TGCGCCAGCAGCTTCCCTACTAGAGGCAATGAGCAGTTCTTC
CDR3aa: CASSFPTRGNEQFF

d_gene: TRBD2
j_gene: TRBJ2-5
abundance: .
v_gene: TRBV5-1
CDR3nt: TGCGCCAGCAGCTTGAGTAGCGGGAGGATGGAGACCCAGTACTTC
CDR3aa: CASSLSSGRMETQYF